The present entry profiles one T cell receptor (beta chain) with its context. It has no known antigen specificity. No clone much larger than this one lies a single base away; base qualities are absent. Genomic DNA was isolated using the Qiagen DNeasy kit from unsorted PBMCs as well as from negatively selected CD4+ and CD8+ fractions. Amplification of TCR beta CDR3 regions was done by immunoSEQ multiplex PCR with primers that anneal to V and J segments. Amplification bias was minimized using a synthetic immune receptor repertoire, and residual bias was removed computationally after sequencing. In the paper's pipeline: Repertoire diversity was quantified as the Shannon entropy index using custom Python scripts. Unsorted, CD4+ and CD8+ repertoires were analyzed separately, except in combined analyses where CD4+ and CD8+ sequences were merged in silico. This immuneACCESS table, as held by TCRdb, lists in-frame sequences with V and J called but not all clones. Of the missing ones, under half trace to an unresolved V gene in checked studies; the others have no known cause. V, J and clone size are those of that table, while D and trimming were read from the DNA. This sample has about 30,000 clones in its table, and about 85% of those were observed once. The ten largest clones add up to approximately 1.2% of the sample.

The data originate from a study of PD-1 blockade in classical Hodgkin lymphoma (TCRdb year 2020). About the full investigation: The study used CyTOF and TCR beta sequencing to define a peripheral blood immune signature of response to PD-1 blockade in classical Hodgkin lymphoma.

The germline V gene gives CDR1 as MDHEN and CDR2 as SYDVKM. V loses 5 bases, J loses 4 bases, and the germline ends lie 6 bases apart. CDR3 length: 11 amino acids, cysteine to phenylalanine. CDR3 DNA is the only sequence kept; it has 33 bases, read in frame from the first base. The investigation overall reported the following: Only a single clinical trial cohort was studied, and what caused the repertoire differences, possibly disease activity or prior therapy, remained undefined. Newly diagnosed patients were reported to have lower baseline TCR diversity than healthy donors, and relapsed/refractory patients were reported to have lower baseline TCR diversity still.

Read against the paper, the sample's time point label means: newly diagnosed, previously untreated cHL patient sample. Magnetic negative selection with a Miltenyi CD4+ T cell isolation kit was used to purify CD4+ T cells from thawed PBMCs. To serve as a comparison group for the relapsed/refractory trial patients, PBMCs were sequenced from patients with newly diagnosed, previously untreated classical Hodgkin lymphoma. Peripheral blood was collected in 8 mL Vacutainer Cell Preparation Tubes, from which PBMCs were isolated by centrifugation and then cryopreserved. Purified CD4+ and CD8+ fractions were generated only in cases for which an additional PBMC sample was available. Magnetically labelled cells were removed on LS columns in a quadroMACS separator, and the flow-through was retained as the purified fraction.

The clonotype originates from a human donor with classical Hodgkin lymphoma. Sequences were obtained from CD4+ T cells from blood. The chain links TRBV28 with TRBJ2-7; confidence is insufficient to name the D gene. The CDR3 sequence is CASSLRYEQYF. At the DNA level, the sequence is TGTGCCAGCAGTCTTCGTTACGAGCAGTACTTC.